This T cell receptor (beta chain) derives from a study of cytomegalovirus exposure and HLA in healthy donors. This clone showed up just once. Trimming cost V 0 bases and J 3 bases, with 12 bases left between them. This CDR3 contains 16 residues. Germline loops: CDR1 KGHSH, CDR2 LQKENI. TCRdb's table, derived via immunoSEQ multiplex PCR, lists solely in-frame clones and lacks some. The sample has more than 100,000 clones, 70% to 90% seen once. The rearrangement uses TRBV18 and TRBJ2-1; tentative D call: TRBD2 (6 bases). The sequenced sample consisted of PBMCs. The receptor was derived from a woman under 30 in good health and CMV-seropositive. CDR3 sequence reads: CASSPPFRELYNEQFF. The CDR3 DNA reads as TGTGCCAGCTCACCACCGTTCCGGGAGCTCTACAATGAGCAGTTCTTC.